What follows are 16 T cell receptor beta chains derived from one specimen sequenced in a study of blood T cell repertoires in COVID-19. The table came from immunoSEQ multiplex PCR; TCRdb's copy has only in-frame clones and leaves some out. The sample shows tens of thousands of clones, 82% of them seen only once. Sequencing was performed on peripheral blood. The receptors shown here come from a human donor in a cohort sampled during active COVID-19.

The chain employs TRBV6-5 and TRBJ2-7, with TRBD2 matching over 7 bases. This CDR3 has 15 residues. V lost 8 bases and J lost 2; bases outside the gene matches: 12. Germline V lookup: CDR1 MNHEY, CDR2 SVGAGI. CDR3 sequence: CASSRNGAGAYEQYF. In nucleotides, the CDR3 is TGTGCCAGCTCGCGAAACGGGGCGGGAGCCTACGAGCAGTACTTC.

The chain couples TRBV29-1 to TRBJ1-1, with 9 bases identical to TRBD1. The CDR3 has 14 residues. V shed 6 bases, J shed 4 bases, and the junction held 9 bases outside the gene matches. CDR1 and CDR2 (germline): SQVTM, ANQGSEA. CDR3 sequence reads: CSVQQGAGATEAFF. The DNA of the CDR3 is TGCAGCGTACAACAGGGGGCTGGGGCCACTGAAGCTTTCTTT.

The CDR3, as DNA: TGTGCCAGCAGCCCCCCCGGACAGCCCGGGGAGCTGTTTTTT. Encoded protein: CASSPPGQPGELFF. The chain carries TRBV13 and TRBJ2-2; a possible D gene is TRBD1 (6 bases). Trimming shortened V by 5 bases and J by 6 bases, and 13 bases separated the two germline ends. The CDR3 loop spans 14 amino acids. Germline V CDR1 and CDR2: PRHDT, FYEKMQ (reference sequence).

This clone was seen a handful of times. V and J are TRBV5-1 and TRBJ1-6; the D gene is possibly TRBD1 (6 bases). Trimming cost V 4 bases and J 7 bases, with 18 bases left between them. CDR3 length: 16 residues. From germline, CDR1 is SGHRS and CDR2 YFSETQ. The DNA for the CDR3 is TGCGCCAGCAGCCTTACCGTCGGGACACCGAATTCACCCCTCCACTTT. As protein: CASSLTVGTPNSPLHF.

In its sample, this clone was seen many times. This CDR3 reads CASSQEVPQGNRDEQYF. CDR3 sequence (DNA): TGCGCCAGCAGCCAAGAAGTTCCCCAGGGGAATAGGGACGAGCAGTACTTC. The chain uses TRBV4-1 and TRBJ2-7, with D possibly TRBD1 on 6 matching bases. The CDR3 is 17 residues long. Looked up from germline, CDR1 is MGHRA and CDR2 is YSYEKL. Trimming cost V 0 bases and J 5 bases, with 20 bases left between them.

CDR3 sequence reads: CASSELAGVQETQYF. As DNA, the CDR3 is TGCGCCAGCAGCGAACTGGCGGGAGTGCAAGAGACCCAGTACTTC. V usage is TRBV4-3 and J usage is TRBJ2-5; 7 positions agree with TRBD2. This CDR3 region has 15 residues. Trimming removed 5 bases from V and 2 bases from J; junction bases left unmatched: 8. Germline V CDR1 and CDR2: LGHNA, YSLEER.

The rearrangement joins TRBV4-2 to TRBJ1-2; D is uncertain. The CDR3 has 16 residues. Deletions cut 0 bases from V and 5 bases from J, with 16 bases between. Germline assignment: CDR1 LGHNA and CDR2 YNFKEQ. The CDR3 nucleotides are TGTGCCAGCAGCCAAGACCTCTTGGGTGCGGGGTATGGCTACACCTTC. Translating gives CASSQDLLGAGYGYTF.

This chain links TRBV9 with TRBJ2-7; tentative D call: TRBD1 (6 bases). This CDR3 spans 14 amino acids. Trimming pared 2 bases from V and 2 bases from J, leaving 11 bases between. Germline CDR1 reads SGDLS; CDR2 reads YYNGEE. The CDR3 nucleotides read TGTGCCAGCAGCGTCTCTTGGGGGCCCTACGAGCAGTACTTC. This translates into CASSVSWGPYEQYF.

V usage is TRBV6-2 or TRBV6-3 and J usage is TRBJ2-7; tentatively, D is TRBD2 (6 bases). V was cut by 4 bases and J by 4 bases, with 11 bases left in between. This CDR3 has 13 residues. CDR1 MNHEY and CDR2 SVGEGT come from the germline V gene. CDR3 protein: CASSLRGGYEQYF. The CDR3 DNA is TGTGCCAGCAGTTTGCGGGGAGGATACGAGCAGTACTTC.

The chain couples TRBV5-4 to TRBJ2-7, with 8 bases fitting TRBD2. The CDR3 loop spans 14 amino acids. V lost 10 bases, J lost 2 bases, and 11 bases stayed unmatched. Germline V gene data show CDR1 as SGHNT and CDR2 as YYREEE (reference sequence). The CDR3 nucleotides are TGTGCCTTCCGACGGGGGGGAGGCACCTACGAGCAGTACTTC. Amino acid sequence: CAFRRGGGTYEQYF.

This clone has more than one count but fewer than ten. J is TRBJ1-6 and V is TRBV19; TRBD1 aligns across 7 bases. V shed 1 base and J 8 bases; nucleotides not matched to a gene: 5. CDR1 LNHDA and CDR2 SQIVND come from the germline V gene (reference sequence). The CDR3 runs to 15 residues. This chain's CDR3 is CASSIGRQGYSPLHF. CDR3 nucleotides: TGTGCCAGTAGTATAGGAAGACAGGGATATTCACCCCTCCACTTT.

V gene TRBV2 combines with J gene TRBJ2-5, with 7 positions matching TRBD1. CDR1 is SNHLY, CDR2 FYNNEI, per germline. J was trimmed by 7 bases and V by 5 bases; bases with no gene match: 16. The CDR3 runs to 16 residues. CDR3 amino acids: CASSYSGTATGRTQYF. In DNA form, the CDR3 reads TGTGCCAGCAGTTATTCCGGGACAGCTACGGGGAGGACCCAGTACTTC.

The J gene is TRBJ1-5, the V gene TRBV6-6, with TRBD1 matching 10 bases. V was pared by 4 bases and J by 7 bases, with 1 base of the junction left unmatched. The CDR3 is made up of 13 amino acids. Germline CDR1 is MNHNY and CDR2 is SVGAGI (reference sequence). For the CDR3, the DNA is TGTGCCAGCAGTTGGACAGGGGGGCAGCCCCAGCATTTT. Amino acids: CASSWTGGQPQHF.

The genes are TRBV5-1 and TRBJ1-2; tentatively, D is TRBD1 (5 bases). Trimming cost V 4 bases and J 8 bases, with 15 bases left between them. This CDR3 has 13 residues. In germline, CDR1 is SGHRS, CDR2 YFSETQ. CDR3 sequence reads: CASSNGHVEGYTF. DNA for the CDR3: TGCGCCAGCAGCAACGGACACGTGGAAGGCTACACCTTC.

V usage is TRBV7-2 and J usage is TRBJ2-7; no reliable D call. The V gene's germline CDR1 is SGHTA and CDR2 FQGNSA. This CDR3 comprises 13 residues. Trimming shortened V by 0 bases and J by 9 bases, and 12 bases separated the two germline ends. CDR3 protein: CASSLAPEGGQYF. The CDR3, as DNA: TGTGCCAGCAGCTTAGCCCCGGAAGGCGGGCAGTACTTC. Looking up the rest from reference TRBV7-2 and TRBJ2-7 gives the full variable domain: GAGVSQSPSNKVTEKGKDVELRCDPISGHTALYWYRQSLGQGLEFLIYFQGNSAPDKSGLPSDRFSAERTGGSVSTLTIQRTQQEDSAVYLCASSLAPEGGQYFGPGTRLTVT.

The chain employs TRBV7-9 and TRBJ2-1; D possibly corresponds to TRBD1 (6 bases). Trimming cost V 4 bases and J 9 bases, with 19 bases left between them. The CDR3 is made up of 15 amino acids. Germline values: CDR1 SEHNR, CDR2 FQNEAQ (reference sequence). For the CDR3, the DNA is TGTGCCAGCAGCTCCACTATAACAACAGGGCCTGAGCAGTTCTTC. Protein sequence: CASSSTITTGPEQFF.